The clone carrying this TCR beta chain was picked up many times. As yet, its antigen is unknown. Unfractionated whole blood served as the source for total RNA extraction. This specimen belongs to a study of human T cells and chemical hapten exposure. Study details: Mainly, slight library volume differences in the pool made TCR yields vary.

Whole-study results and caveats: Unchanged with DPC sensitization were TCRs above 1 in 1000 frequency.

In the authors' workflow: Sample TCR totals centred on a median of approximately 96,000, ranging about 23,224 to 690,600. TCRdb recomputed calls from the 5' RACE reads with MiXCR, one row per CDR3 protein. TCRdb's processing, not the authors', yielded these V and J calls. The sample contains approximately 140,000 distinct CDR3 sequences, about 4.3% of which appear only once. V lost 4 bases and J 0 bases, leaving 15 bases between the germline ends. The germline V gene encodes CDR1 SGHRS and CDR2 YFSETQ. The CDR3 is 16 residues long. This TCR was sampled from a female donor in good health. The rearrangement links TRBV5-1 to TRBJ2-3; the D gene is possibly TRBD1 (6 bases). CDR3 protein: CASSLQGLESTDTQYF. Here the CDR3 DNA reads TGCGCCAGCAGCCTACAGGGCCTCGAAAGCACAGATACGCAGTATTTT.